Following are 8 T cell receptor beta chains from one sample sequenced in a study of blood T cell repertoires in COVID-19. Clones were sequenced by immunoSEQ multiplex PCR, and TCRdb holds only the in-frame ones, with some missing. The sample shows a few hundred thousand clones, roughly nine tenths of them seen only once. The specimen was peripheral blood. Receptor source: a woman younger than 45 with COVID-19, enrolled during active disease.

The chain employs TRBV28 and TRBJ1-2, with TRBD1 as a possible D gene (6 bases). The CDR3 runs to 15 residues. V lost 6 bases and J lost 5, with 19 bases in between. CDR1 and CDR2 (germline): MDHEN, SYDVKM. The CDR3 reads CASRRTERGLYGYTF. CDR3 DNA sequence: TGTGCCAGCAGACGGACAGAAAGGGGCCTATATGGCTACACCTTC.

This clone was found once. As DNA, the CDR3 is TGTGCCAGCAGCTCATTCGGTTCCGGGGAAAAACTGTTTTTT. Translation gives CASSSFGSGEKLFF. The V gene is TRBV11-2, the J gene TRBJ1-4; no clear D. V lost 4 bases and J 8 bases, leaving 14 bases between the germline ends. Germline values: CDR1 SGHAT, CDR2 FQNNGV. The length of the CDR3 is 14 residues.

J is TRBJ1-5 and V is TRBV2; no clear D. V was clipped by 4 bases and J by 2 bases, with 12 bases between them. Germline CDR1 is SNHLY and CDR2 is FYNNEI. The CDR3 is 15 residues long. In DNA, the CDR3 is TGTGCCAGCAGTGGGCAGGTGTTTCGCAATCAGCCCCAGCATTTT. Protein: CASSGQVFRNQPQHF.

This clone was seen only a few times. The genes are TRBV5-1 and TRBJ2-7, with D possibly matching TRBD1 (6 bases). V was clipped by 2 bases and J by 0 bases, with 12 bases between them. The CDR3 has 15 amino acids. The V gene's germline CDR1 is SGHRS and CDR2 YFSETQ. The CDR3 here is CASSFEGVRSYEQYF. The CDR3 bases are TGCGCCAGCAGCTTCGAGGGGGTCCGCTCCTACGAGCAGTACTTC.

The rearrangement uses TRBV10-1 and TRBJ2-1; the D is unclear. Germline values: CDR1 WNHNN, CDR2 SYGVQD (reference sequence). This CDR3 is 11 amino acids long. With 4 bases removed from V and 8 bases from J, the gap between germline ends came to 6 bases. The CDR3 nucleotides are TGCGCCAGCAGTGGATCGGATGAGCAGTTCTTC. This sequence encodes CASSGSDEQFF.

The chain links TRBV7-8 to TRBJ2-7, with TRBD2 matching 14 bases. J gave up 2 bases and V 5 bases, and 11 bases lay outside the gene matches. In germline, CDR1 is SGHVS, CDR2 FQNEAQ. The CDR3 runs 18 residues. The CDR3 here is CASSHRLAGGDWPYEQYF. CDR3 in DNA: TGTGCCAGCAGCCACCGACTAGCGGGGGGGGACTGGCCCTACGAGCAGTACTTC.

This clone was recorded many times. This chain links TRBV18 with TRBJ2-7; 8 nucleotides align to TRBD2. Germline V lookup: CDR1 KGHSH, CDR2 LQKENI. V shed 3 bases and J 7 bases; nucleotides not matched to a gene: 11. The CDR3 sequence is 15 residues long. CDR3 protein: CASSPGGASVREQYF. CDR3 DNA sequence: TGTGCCAGCTCACCCGGGGGGGCTAGTGTGCGGGAGCAGTACTTC.

This chain links TRBV9 with TRBJ2-5; D is uncertain. The CDR3 consists of 14 residues. Trimming left V 1 base short and J 0 bases short, with 7 bases between. Germline loops: CDR1 SGDLS, CDR2 YYNGEE. The CDR3 nucleotides read TGTGCCAGCAGCGTACGGTCGTACCAAGAGACCCAGTACTTC. The encoded protein is CASSVRSYQETQYF.